A single sample is the source of the 32 T cell receptor beta chains below, sequenced in a study of T cell repertoires in cytomegalovirus infection. No cognate antigen is known for these TCRs. TCRdb ran MiXCR on the reads and lists one entry per CDR3 protein. In the table there are 650,000 to 900,000 distinct CDR3 sequences, 25% to 35% of which are singletons. The sample here was cultured CD8+ T cells from PBMCs, taken from culture after CMV antigen stimulation. The receptors were gathered from a human donor in good health (CMV status not recorded). Some clones in this sample may be carry-over from other donors' samples.

The chain has TRBV3-1 and TRBJ2-4, with TRBD2 matching 7 bases. V was clipped by 0 bases and J by 7 bases; unmatched bases: 6. Germline loops: CDR1 LGHDT, CDR2 YNNKEL (reference sequence). This CDR3 is 15 amino acids long. The CDR3 region is CASSQERGRGNIQYF. Written as DNA, the CDR3 is TGTGCCAGCAGCCAAGAGCGGGGGAGAGGGAACATTCAGTACTTC.

This clonotype was seen only a few times. The J gene is TRBJ1-1, the V gene TRBV6-6; D is unclear. Germline V gene sequence: CDR1 MNHNY, CDR2 SVGAGI (reference sequence). The CDR3 runs to 10 residues. V gave up 2 bases and J gave up 11 bases, with 6 bases separating them. The CDR3 sequence: CASSYPRAFF. The DNA of the CDR3 is TGTGCCAGCAGTTACCCGAGGGCTTTCTTT.

CDR3 sequence reads: CATSPLESTDTQYF. The CDR3 region has the DNA TGTGCCACCAGCCCCCTTGAGAGTACAGATACGCAGTATTTT. The V and J genes are TRBV15 and TRBJ2-3; unclear D gene. The germline CDR1 and CDR2 sequences are LNHNV and YYDKDF (reference sequence). The CDR3 is made up of 14 amino acids. V dropped 5 bases and J dropped 3 bases, with 12 bases sitting between them.

This clonotype was seen only a few times. This chain links TRBV27 with TRBJ1-6; TRBD1 matches 7 bases. J gave up 7 bases and V 5 bases, and 17 bases lay outside the gene matches. The CDR3 loop spans 18 amino acids. The V gene's germline CDR1 is MNHEY and CDR2 SMNVEV (reference sequence). This CDR3 reads CASSPALPGQSLNSPLHF. The CDR3 coding sequence is TGTGCCAGCAGTCCCGCTCTGCCGGGACAGAGTTTAAATTCACCCCTCCACTTT.

This clonotype was recorded at least ten times. V is TRBV27 and J is TRBJ1-2; D not resolved. The germline V gene encodes CDR1 MNHEY and CDR2 SMNVEV (reference sequence). The germline V and J ends were trimmed by 2 bases and 0 bases, with 7 bases remaining between them. This CDR3 is 14 amino acids long. CDR3 protein: CASSLGGANYGYTF. CDR3 in DNA: TGTGCCAGCAGTTTAGGCGGCGCTAACTATGGCTACACCTTC.

This rearrangement joins TRBV27 to TRBJ1-2, with 8 positions matching TRBD1. The trim removed 8 bases at V and 8 bases at J, leaving 7 bases unmatched. This CDR3 comprises 12 residues. Germline values: CDR1 MNHEY, CDR2 SMNVEV (reference sequence). CDR3 protein: CASGGRGLGYTF. CDR3 in DNA: TGTGCCAGCGGGGGCAGGGGGCTAGGCTACACCTTC.

V usage is TRBV7-2 and J usage is TRBJ1-1; D uncertain. The germline V and J ends were trimmed by 6 bases and 7 bases, with 6 bases remaining between them. This CDR3 has 10 residues. The germline V gene encodes CDR1 SGHTA and CDR2 FQGNSA. The CDR3 DNA follows: TGTGCCAGCAGGGACGGTGAAGCTTTCTTT. Translating gives CASRDGEAFF.

This clonotype occurred a few times. This chain connects TRBV27 to TRBJ1-6; maybe TRBD1 (5 bases). Germline V gene sequence: CDR1 MNHEY, CDR2 SMNVEV (reference sequence). V gave up 5 bases and J gave up 7 bases, with 21 bases separating them. This CDR3 has 17 residues. In nucleotides, the CDR3 is TGTGCCAGCAGTCTTATTCCTCAGGGAGGGAAGAATTCACCCCTCCACTTT. Translating it yields CASSLIPQGGKNSPLHF.

The chain links TRBV19 to TRBJ2-1, with unresolved D. The CDR3 runs to 13 residues. Trimming took 1 base from V and 9 from J, leaving 10 bases between them. Germline V gene lookup returns CDR1 LNHDA and CDR2 SQIVND (reference sequence). The CDR3 DNA is TGTGCCAGTAGTATAGGGGGTGGTAGTGAGCAGTTCTTC. It specifies CASSIGGGSEQFF.

This clonotype was seen a few times. CDR3 sequence reads: CASRLGPPNEKLFF. The CDR3 DNA sequence: TGTGCCAGCAGGTTGGGCCCACCTAATGAAAAACTGTTTTTT. This sequence joins TRBV7-3 and TRBJ1-4, with D unresolved. CDR1 is SGHTA and CDR2 is FQGTGA in the germline V gene. Deletions cut 6 bases from V and 3 bases from J, with 11 bases between. The CDR3 consists of 14 residues.

The chain couples TRBV10-3 to TRBJ1-2; TRBD1 matches 8 bases. This CDR3 contains 14 residues. The V and J ends lost 11 bases and 5 bases, in that order; junction bases with no gene match: 13. Germline V gene data show CDR1 as ENHRY and CDR2 as SYGVKD. The CDR3 loop reads CAFLRTGPFYGYTF. CDR3 sequence (DNA): TGTGCCTTTCTCCGGACAGGGCCCTTTTATGGCTACACCTTC.

The chain is built from TRBV2 and TRBJ1-2; the match to TRBD1 covers 7 bases. V was clipped by 6 bases and J by 0 bases; unmatched bases: 7. Germline loops: CDR1 SNHLY, CDR2 FYNNEI. The CDR3 totals 15 residues. In DNA form, the CDR3 reads TGTGCCAGCAGCCGGACAGGCGAAGCTAACTATGGCTACACCTTC. Its translation: CASSRTGEANYGYTF.

CDR3 sequence reads: CASSFHTGIREAFF. The CDR3 DNA follows: TGTGCCAGCAGTTTTCATACAGGGATTCGGGAAGCTTTCTTT. V and J are TRBV27 and TRBJ1-1; perhaps TRBD1 as D (6 bases). The CDR3 spans 14 residues. V dropped 3 bases and J dropped 8 bases, with 16 bases sitting between them. The germline gives CDR1 MNHEY, CDR2 SMNVEV (reference sequence).

This clonotype was seen only once. V is TRBV27 and J is TRBJ2-2, with a tentative D call TRBD2 (7 bases). The germline gives CDR1 MNHEY, CDR2 SMNVEV (reference sequence). The CDR3 has 17 residues. The V gene lost 4 bases and the J gene lost 2 bases, with 17 bases spanning the gap. For the CDR3, the DNA is TGTGCCAGCAGTTCCCTACCGGGGGGCCCTAACACCGGGGAGCTGTTTTTT. Protein product: CASSSLPGGPNTGELFF.

The chain has TRBV5-5 and TRBJ2-1; the D gene could be TRBD1 or TRBD2 (5 bases each). From germline, CDR1 is SGHKS and CDR2 YYEKEE (reference sequence). V was cut by 4 bases and J by 0 bases, with 14 bases left in between. CDR3 length: 16 residues. CDR3 DNA: TGTGCCAGCAGCACGAGGGGCGAAAGCTCCTACAATGAGCAGTTCTTC. This gives the protein CASSTRGESSYNEQFF.

This chain connects TRBV7-9 to TRBJ2-4; D might be TRBD2 (6 bases). The ends were cut back, 3 bases at V and 3 bases at J, with 15 bases in the middle. CDR3 length equals 16 residues. Germline lookup yields CDR1 SEHNR and CDR2 FQNEAQ (reference sequence). The CDR3 loop reads CASSFPERAGKNIQYF. The CDR3 DNA is TGTGCCAGCAGCTTTCCAGAGCGGGCGGGCAAAAACATTCAGTACTTC.

The rearrangement uses TRBV27 and TRBJ2-1, with D maybe TRBD1 (5 bases). CDR3 length equals 13 residues. Deletions cut 8 bases from V and 5 bases from J, with 13 bases between. Germline V lookup: CDR1 MNHEY, CDR2 SMNVEV (reference sequence). The CDR3 region has the DNA TGTGCCAGCGGTCCAGGGCGAAACAATGAGCAGTTCTTC. This gives the protein CASGPGRNNEQFF.

This chain uses TRBV5-4 with TRBJ1-2; possibly TRBD1 for D (6 bases). The CDR3 extends over 15 amino acids. Germline-derived CDR1 and CDR2 are SGHNT and YYREEE (reference sequence). V was clipped by 4 bases and J by 4 bases, with 17 bases between them. The CDR3 loop reads CASSLPEGVGYGYTF. DNA of the CDR3: TGTGCCAGCAGCCTACCCGAGGGGGTCGGCTATGGCTACACCTTC.

This clonotype was recorded at least ten times. This chain connects TRBV4-1 to TRBJ2-1; D is perhaps TRBD2 (6 bases). Germline V gene data show CDR1 as MGHRA and CDR2 as YSYEKL. Trimming stripped 0 bases from V and 2 bases from J, with 17 bases between. The CDR3 has 18 amino acids. For the CDR3, the DNA is TGCGCCAGCAGCCAAGATGGACCCGCTAGCGACGCCTACAATGAGCAGTTCTTC. It specifies CASSQDGPASDAYNEQFF.

The gene calls are TRBV20-1 and TRBJ2-1; 8 nucleotides align to TRBD2. The CDR3 is made up of 17 amino acids. The junction had 13 bases not matched to a gene; V was cut back by 0 bases and J by 6 bases. CDR1 and CDR2 (germline): DFQATT, SNEGSKA (reference sequence). The DNA for the CDR3 is TGCAGTGCTAGAGATCTCTTAAGCGGGGGCCGGGGCAATGAGCAGTTCTTC. Translation gives CSARDLLSGGRGNEQFF.

This clonotype was seen a few times. V and J are TRBV7-3 and TRBJ2-3; TRBD2 aligns across 8 bases. CDR1 is SGHTA, CDR2 FQGTGA, per germline. This CDR3 has 15 amino acids. J gave up 5 bases and V 4 bases, and 8 bases lay outside the gene matches. DNA of the CDR3: TGTGCCAGCAGCTACACGGGGGGGCCTATAGATACGCAGTATTTT. Protein product: CASSYTGGPIDTQYF.

This clonotype was detected ten times or more. The chain recombines TRBV7-8 with TRBJ2-1, with TRBD1 matching 9 bases. CDR3 length: 16 amino acids. J lost 9 bases, V lost 5 bases, and 14 bases had no gene match. Germline loops: CDR1 SGHVS, CDR2 FQNEAQ. As DNA, the CDR3 is TGTGCCAGCAGCCCCCCCGGGACAGGGAGAACTAGTGAGCAGTTCTTC. Translated: CASSPPGTGRTSEQFF.

In the case of this clonotype: A much larger clone is a single base away; this may be a read error. The chain employs TRBV7-2 and TRBJ2-3; 8 bases align to TRBD1. The CDR3 has 14 residues. Trimming removed 7 bases from V and 6 bases from J; junction bases left unmatched: 9. Germline values: CDR1 SGHTA, CDR2 FQGNSA. CDR3 region: CASNQDRAMDTQYF. The CDR3 DNA is TGTGCCAGCAACCAGGACAGGGCAATGGATACGCAGTATTTT.

This clonotype has only a few counts. J is TRBJ2-6 and V is TRBV7-3; tentatively, D is TRBD1 (6 bases). The germline gives CDR1 SGHTA, CDR2 FQGTGA. V was clipped by 1 base and J by 3 bases, with 16 bases between them. The CDR3 length is 18 residues. The CDR3 region is CASSLIGGDTNGANVLTF. CDR3 sequence (DNA): TGTGCCAGCAGCTTAATAGGGGGAGATACTAATGGGGCCAACGTCCTGACTTTC. Complete variable domain (other parts from reference TRBV7-3 and TRBJ2-6): GAGVSQTPSNKVTEKGKYVELRCDPISGHTALYWYRQSLGQGPEFLIYFQGTGAADDSGLPNDRFFAVRPEGSVSTLKIQRTERGDSAVYLCASSLIGGDTNGANVLTFGAGSRLTVL.

The V and J genes are TRBV6-5 and TRBJ2-3; 8 positions agree with TRBD2. V was pared by 6 bases and J by 1 base, with 6 bases of the junction left unmatched. The CDR3 consists of 15 residues. Germline values: CDR1 MNHEY, CDR2 SVGAGI. CDR3 residues: CASRTGTRRTDTQYF. The CDR3 DNA sequence: TGTGCCAGCAGGACCGGGACTAGGCGCACAGATACGCAGTATTTT.

This clonotype was detected only a few times. V usage is TRBV20-1 and J usage is TRBJ2-7, with a tentative D call TRBD1 (6 bases). This CDR3 contains 14 residues. The V gene lost 3 bases and the J gene lost 3 bases, with 15 bases spanning the gap. Germline loops: CDR1 DFQATT, CDR2 SNEGSKA (reference sequence). For the CDR3, the DNA is TGCAGTGCTAGGGACAGAGGGCTCGACTACGAGCAGTACTTC. Translated: CSARDRGLDYEQYF.

The chain combines TRBV7-4 with TRBJ2-1, with unresolved D. Trimming removed 4 bases from V and 7 bases from J, with 20 bases in between. This CDR3 is built from 16 residues. Germline V lookup: CDR1 SGHVT, CDR2 SQSDAQ. In DNA, the CDR3 is TGTGCCAGCAGCTCCGAAAAACGGTTAGGGTTTAATGAGCAGTTCTTC. Translation: CASSSEKRLGFNEQFF.

The chain couples TRBV6-2 or TRBV6-3 to TRBJ1-5; a weak D match, TRBD1 (6 bases). Trimming stripped 6 bases from V and 8 bases from J, with 23 bases between. The CDR3 totals 16 residues. Germline loops: CDR1 MNHEY, CDR2 SVGEGT. CDR3 in amino acids: CASSQEGGNLIKPQHF. The CDR3 DNA reads TGTGCCAGCAGCCAAGAAGGGGGGAACTTAATCAAGCCCCAGCATTTT.

The count of this clonotype is one. V gene TRBV5-1 combines with J gene TRBJ2-7; possibly TRBD1 for D (6 bases). Trimming removed 4 bases from V and 4 bases from J, with 15 bases in between. Germline CDR1 is SGHRS and CDR2 is YFSETQ. This CDR3 spans 14 amino acids. The chain's CDR3 is CASSHDRGGYEQYF. The CDR3 DNA sequence: TGCGCCAGCAGCCACGATCGAGGGGGTTACGAGCAGTACTTC.

This clonotype has just one count. The rearrangement uses TRBV24-1 and TRBJ2-1; 8 bases agree with TRBD2. The CDR3 sequence is 14 residues long. Trimming removed 4 bases from V and 6 bases from J; junction bases left unmatched: 4. CDR1 and CDR2 (germline): KGHDR, SFDVKD. The chain's CDR3 is CATSDPREGNEQFF. In nucleotides, the CDR3 is TGTGCCACCAGTGACCCCCGGGAGGGCAATGAGCAGTTCTTC.

This clonotype was detected ten times or more. The gene calls are TRBV7-2 and TRBJ2-1, with 14 bases lining up with TRBD2. This CDR3 has 17 amino acids. With 3 bases clipped from V and 2 bases from J, the junction kept 3 bases outside the gene matches. Germline-derived CDR1 and CDR2 are SGHTA and FQGNSA. DNA of the CDR3: TGTGCCAGCAGCTTCACGACTAGCGGGGGGGCCTACAATGAGCAGTTCTTC. Translation: CASSFTTSGGAYNEQFF. Full variable domain (missing parts from reference TRBV7-2 and TRBJ2-1): GAGVSQSPSNKVTEKGKDVELRCDPISGHTALYWYRQSLGQGLEFLIYFQGNSAPDKSGLPSDRFSAERTGGSVSTLTIQRTQQEDSAVYLCASSFTTSGGAYNEQFFGPGTRLTVL.

At least ten counts were recorded for this clonotype. The V gene is TRBV28, the J gene TRBJ1-1, with 7 nucleotides matching TRBD1. J was trimmed by 5 bases and V by 6 bases; bases with no gene match: 12. Germline loops: CDR1 MDHEN, CDR2 SYDVKM. The CDR3 runs 15 residues. The CDR3 loop is CASRLIGDRGTEAFF. The CDR3 DNA is TGTGCCAGCAGACTCATAGGGGACAGAGGGACTGAAGCTTTCTTT.